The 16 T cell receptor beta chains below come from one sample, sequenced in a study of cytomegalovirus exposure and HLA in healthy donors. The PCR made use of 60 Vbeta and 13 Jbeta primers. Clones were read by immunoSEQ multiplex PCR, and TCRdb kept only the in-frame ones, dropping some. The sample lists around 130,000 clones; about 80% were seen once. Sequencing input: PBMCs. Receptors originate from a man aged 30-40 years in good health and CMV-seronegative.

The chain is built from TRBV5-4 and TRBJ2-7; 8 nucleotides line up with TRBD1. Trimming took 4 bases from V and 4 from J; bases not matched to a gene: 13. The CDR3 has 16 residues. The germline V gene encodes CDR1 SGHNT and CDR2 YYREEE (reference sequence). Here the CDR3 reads CASSPGGGQGDYEQYF. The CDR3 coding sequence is TGTGCCAGCAGCCCCGGGGGTGGACAGGGAGATTACGAGCAGTACTTC.

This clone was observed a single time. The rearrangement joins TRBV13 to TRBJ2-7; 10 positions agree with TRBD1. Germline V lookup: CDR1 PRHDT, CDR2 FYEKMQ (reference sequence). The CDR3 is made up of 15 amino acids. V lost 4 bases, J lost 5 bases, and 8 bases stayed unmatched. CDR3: CASSSSGTGVHEQYF. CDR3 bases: TGTGCCAGCAGCTCTTCCGGGACAGGGGTTCACGAGCAGTACTTC.

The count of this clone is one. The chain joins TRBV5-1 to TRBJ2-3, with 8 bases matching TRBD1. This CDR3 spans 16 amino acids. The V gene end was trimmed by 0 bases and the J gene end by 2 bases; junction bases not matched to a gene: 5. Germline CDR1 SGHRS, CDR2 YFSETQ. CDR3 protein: CASSLGDRQFTDTQYF. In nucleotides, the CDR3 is TGCGCCAGCAGCTTGGGGGACAGGCAATTCACAGATACGCAGTATTTT.

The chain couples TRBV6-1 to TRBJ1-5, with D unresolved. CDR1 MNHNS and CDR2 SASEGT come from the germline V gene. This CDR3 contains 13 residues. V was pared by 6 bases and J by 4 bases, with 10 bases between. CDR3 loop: CASRSVINQPQHF. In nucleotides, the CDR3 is TGTGCCAGCAGGTCAGTGATTAATCAGCCCCAGCATTTT.

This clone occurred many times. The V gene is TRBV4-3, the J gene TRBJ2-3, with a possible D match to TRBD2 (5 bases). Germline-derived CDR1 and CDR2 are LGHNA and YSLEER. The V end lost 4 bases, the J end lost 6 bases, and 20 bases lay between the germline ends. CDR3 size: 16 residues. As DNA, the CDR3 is TGCGCCAGCAGCCCCCTAAAGAGAAAGAGGGAGGATACGCAGTATTTT. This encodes CASSPLKRKREDTQYF.

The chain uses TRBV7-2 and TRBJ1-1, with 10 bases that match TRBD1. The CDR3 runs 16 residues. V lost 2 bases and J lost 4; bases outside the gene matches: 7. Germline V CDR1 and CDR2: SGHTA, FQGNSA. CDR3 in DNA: TGTGCCAGCAGCTTATATCGGACAGGGGGAGGCACTGAAGCTTTCTTT. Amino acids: CASSLYRTGGGTEAFF.

Here the CDR3 reads CASSFLIRDREYSETQYF. DNA for the CDR3: TGTGCCAGCAGCTTTTTGATCCGGGACAGGGAATACTCAGAGACCCAGTACTTC. This chain links TRBV7-4 with TRBJ2-5, with 9 positions matching TRBD1. V lost 3 bases, J lost 4 bases, and 15 bases stayed unmatched. Germline V CDR1 and CDR2: SGHVT, SQSDAQ. The CDR3 has 18 residues.

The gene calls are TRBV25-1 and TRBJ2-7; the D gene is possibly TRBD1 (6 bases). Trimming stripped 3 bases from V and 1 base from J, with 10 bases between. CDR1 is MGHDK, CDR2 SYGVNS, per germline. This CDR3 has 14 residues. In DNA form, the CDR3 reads TGTGCCAGCAGTGAGTCAGGGGCTTCCTACGAGCAGTACTTC. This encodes CASSESGASYEQYF.

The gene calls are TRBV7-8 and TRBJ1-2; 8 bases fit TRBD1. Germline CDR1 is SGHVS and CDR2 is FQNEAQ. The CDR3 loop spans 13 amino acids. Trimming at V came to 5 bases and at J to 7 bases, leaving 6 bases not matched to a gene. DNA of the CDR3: TGTGCCAGCAGCGCCAGGGGGCGCGGTGGCTACACCTTC. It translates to CASSARGRGGYTF.

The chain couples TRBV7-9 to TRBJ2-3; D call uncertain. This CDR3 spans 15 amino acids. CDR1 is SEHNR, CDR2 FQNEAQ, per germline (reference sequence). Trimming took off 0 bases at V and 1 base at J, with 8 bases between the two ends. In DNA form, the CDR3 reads TGTGCCAGCAGCTTAGCGTACCTAGGCACAGATACGCAGTATTTT. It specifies CASSLAYLGTDTQYF.

The CDR3 DNA follows: TGTGCCAGCAGCCCGTCCAGGGAAGACGCGAACACCGGGGAGCTGTTTTTT. Its protein is CASSPSREDANTGELFF. The V gene is TRBV7-3, the J gene TRBJ2-2, with a tentative D call TRBD1 (5 bases). V dropped 5 bases and J dropped 0 bases, with 16 bases sitting between them. The CDR3 extends over 17 amino acids. CDR1 SGHTA and CDR2 FQGTGA come from the germline V gene.

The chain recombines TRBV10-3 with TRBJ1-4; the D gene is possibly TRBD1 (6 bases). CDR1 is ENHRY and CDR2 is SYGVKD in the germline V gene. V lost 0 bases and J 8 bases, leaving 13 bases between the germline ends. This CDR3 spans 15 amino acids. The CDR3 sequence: CAISESHRVGEKLFF. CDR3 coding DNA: TGTGCCATCAGTGAGTCGCACAGGGTGGGAGAAAAACTGTTTTTT.

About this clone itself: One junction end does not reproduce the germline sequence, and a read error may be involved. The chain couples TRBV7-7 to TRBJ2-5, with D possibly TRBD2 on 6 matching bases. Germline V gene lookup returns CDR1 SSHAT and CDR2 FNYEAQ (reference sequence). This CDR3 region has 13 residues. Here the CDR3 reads CASSQRGFETQYF. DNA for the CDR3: TGTGCTAGCAGCCAACGGGGGTTTGAGACCCAGTACTTC.

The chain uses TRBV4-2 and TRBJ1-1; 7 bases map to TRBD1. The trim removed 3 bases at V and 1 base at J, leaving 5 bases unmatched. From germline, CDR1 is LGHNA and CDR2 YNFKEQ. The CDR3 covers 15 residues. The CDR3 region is CASSHAGGTNTEAFF. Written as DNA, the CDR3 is TGTGCCAGCAGCCACGCAGGGGGGACGAACACTGAAGCTTTCTTT.

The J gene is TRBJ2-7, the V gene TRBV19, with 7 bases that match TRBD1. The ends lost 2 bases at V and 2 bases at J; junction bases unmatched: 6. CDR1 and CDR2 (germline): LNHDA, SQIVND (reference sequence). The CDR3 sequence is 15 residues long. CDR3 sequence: CASSITGTEPYEQYF. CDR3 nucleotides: TGTGCCAGTAGTATAACCGGGACAGAACCCTACGAGCAGTACTTC.

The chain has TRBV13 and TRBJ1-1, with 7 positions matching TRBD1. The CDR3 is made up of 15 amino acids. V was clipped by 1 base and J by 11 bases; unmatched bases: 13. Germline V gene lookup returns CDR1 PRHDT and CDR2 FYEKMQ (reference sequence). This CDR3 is CASSLAQGGAGGAFF. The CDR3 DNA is TGTGCCAGCAGCTTAGCTCAGGGGGGCGCAGGGGGTGCTTTCTTT. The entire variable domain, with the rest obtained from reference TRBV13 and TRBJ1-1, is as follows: AAGVIQSPRHLIKEKRETATLKCYPIPRHDTVYWYQQGPGQDPQFLISFYEKMQSDKGSIPDRFSAQQFSDYHSELNMSSLELGDSALYFCASSLAQGGAGGAFFGQGTRLTVV.